The 10 T cell receptor beta chains listed next were all sequenced from one sample in a study of blood T cells in healthy people across ages (dated by TCRdb to the mid-2010s). Preparation of the library involved 5' RACE. This sample was sequenced with an Illumina HiSeq 2500. The second PCR ran for about 7 to 11 cycles and used a J-beta primer mix along with a sample-barcoded 5' primer. TCRdb passed the public sequencing reads through fastp at Q25 and MiXCR, retaining productive beta sequences. Under each unique CDR3 protein, matching rows form one entry showing the most common genes and DNA. The sample table contains hundreds of thousands of distinct CDR3 sequences; only one count was recorded for 20% to 25% of them. The ten largest make up around 3.4% of the sample. Sequenced sample: blood. These receptors all stem from a man in his 70s in good health.

The V gene is TRBV19, the J gene TRBJ2-5; 7 bases align to TRBD1. This CDR3 region has 14 residues. Germline lookup yields CDR1 LNHDA and CDR2 SQIVND (reference sequence). V was pared by 6 bases and J by 1 base, with 5 bases of the junction left unmatched. CDR3 nucleotide sequence: TGTGCCAGTAGGTTGGGACAGCTCCAAGAGACCCAGTACTTC. Translating it yields CASRLGQLQETQYF.

The chain's CDR3 is CSAARDRDIPNYGYTF. CDR3 nucleotides: TGCAGTGCGGCCCGGGACAGAGACATCCCTAACTATGGCTACACCTTC. The J gene is TRBJ1-2, the V gene TRBV20-1; TRBD1 matches 7 bases. Germline V gene data show CDR1 as DFQATT and CDR2 as SNEGSKA (reference sequence). CDR3 size: 16 residues. The V gene end was trimmed by 6 bases and the J gene end by 0 bases; junction bases not matched to a gene: 13.

The chain is built from TRBV19 and TRBJ2-5, with D unclear. Germline CDR1 LNHDA, CDR2 SQIVND (reference sequence). Trimming took 3 bases from V and 3 from J, leaving 8 bases between them. The CDR3 contains 13 residues. CDR3 nucleotide sequence: TGTGCCAGTAGTATGGATTGGGAAGAGACCCAGTACTTC. Residues: CASSMDWEETQYF. Together with reference TRBV19 and TRBJ2-5, the CDR3 gives the full variable domain: DGGITQSPKYLFRKEGQNVTLSCEQNLNHDAMYWYRQDPGQGLRLIYYSQIVNDFQKGDIAEGYSVSREKKESFPLTVTSAQKNPTAFYLCASSMDWEETQYFGPGTRLLVL.

This chain uses TRBV12-3 or TRBV12-4 with TRBJ1-1; D gene unclear. The CDR3 consists of 15 residues. Trimming removed 7 bases at V and 1 base at J, with 16 bases between. CDR3 DNA: TGTGCCAGCACCCTTCTCCCCAAGGCGAACACTGAAGCTTTCTTT. The encoded protein is CASTLLPKANTEAFF.

The chain employs TRBV18 and TRBJ2-1; 9 bases match TRBD1. The germline V gene has CDR1 KGHSH and CDR2 LQKENI. J gave up 4 bases and V 5 bases, and 9 bases lay outside the gene matches. This CDR3 comprises 16 residues. CDR3 DNA sequence: TGTGCCAGCTCAGTACAGGGGGCGAAGGGGTACAATGAGCAGTTCTTC. Translating it yields CASSVQGAKGYNEQFF. Drawing the rest from reference TRBV18 and TRBJ2-1, the complete variable domain is NAGVMQNPRHLVRRRGQEARLRCSPMKGHSHVYWYRQLPEEGLKFMVYLQKENIIDESGMPKERFSAEFPKEGPSILRIQQVVRGDSAAYFCASSVQGAKGYNEQFFGPGTRLTVL.

The rearrangement uses TRBV12-3 or TRBV12-4 and TRBJ2-1, with 10 nucleotides matching TRBD1. The CDR3 totals 16 residues. After removal of 6 bases from V and 8 bases from J, the junction contained 13 bases not matched to a gene. The CDR3 DNA follows: TGTGCCAGCAGCTACCTTAGGGGACAGGGGACCGATGAGCAGTTCTTC. Translating it yields CASSYLRGQGTDEQFF.

This clonotype appeared a few times. V is TRBV11-1 and J is TRBJ1-1; D is undetermined. Trimming left V 3 bases short and J 0 bases short, with 5 bases between. The CDR3 runs 13 residues. Germline V CDR1 and CDR2: SGHAT, FQDESV (reference sequence). The CDR3 nucleotides read TGTGCCAGCAGCTTTATCATGAACACTGAAGCTTTCTTT. It translates to CASSFIMNTEAFF.

The chain's CDR3 is CSASLSGRASYEQYF. DNA of the CDR3: TGCAGTGCTAGCCTTAGCGGGAGGGCCTCCTACGAGCAGTACTTC. The rearrangement uses TRBV20-1 and TRBJ2-7; 11 nucleotides agree with TRBD2. CDR1 and CDR2 from the germline V gene are DFQATT and SNEGSKA (reference sequence). The CDR3 runs to 15 residues. The trim removed 3 bases at V and 0 bases at J, leaving 4 bases unmatched.

V usage is TRBV20-1 and J usage is TRBJ2-5; tentative D call: TRBD2 (5 bases). Germline V lookup: CDR1 DFQATT, CDR2 SNEGSKA (reference sequence). V was trimmed by 0 bases and J by 3 bases, leaving 8 bases between them. CDR3 length: 13 amino acids. The DNA of the CDR3 is TGCAGTGCTAGAGATCGAGCGGAAGAGACCCAGTACTTC. This encodes CSARDRAEETQYF.

Regarding this clonotype: A much bigger clone sits one base away, suggesting this may be a read error. The chain recombines TRBV5-1 with TRBJ2-5, with D unclear. V lost 0 bases and J lost 5, with 11 bases in between. This CDR3 has 14 residues. CDR1 and CDR2 (germline): SGHRS, YFSETQ. The CDR3, as DNA: TGCGCCAGCAGCTTGGCACGGGTACATGAGACCCAGTACTTC. This translates into CASSLARVHETQYF.